These 17 T cell receptor beta chains were sequenced from one sample in a study of T cell responses to AZD1222 COVID-19 vaccine (dated by TCRdb to the early 2020s). The meaning of the sample's time point label: about 28 days (+/-7) after the second vaccine dose. Libraries were made using the immunoSEQ multiplex PCR assay. As stored in TCRdb, this immuneACCESS dataset retains in-frame rearrangements with V and J assigned. A fraction of the clones does not appear; measured against another copy, unresolved V genes explain less than half of the discrepancy, and the remainder lacks a known reason. The sample table contains over 75,000 clones; only one count was recorded for 85% to 90% of them. The ten most abundant clones make up over 2% of the sample. The starting material was peripheral blood, obtained 28 days after the second AZD1222 dose. These receptors were obtained from an adult who received the AZD1222 COVID-19 vaccine.

The genes are TRBV24-1 and TRBJ2-3; 10 bases are shared with TRBD2. V lost 2 bases to trimming and J lost 1 base; unmatched junction nucleotides: 2. CDR3 length: 16 amino acids. Germline CDR1 is KGHDR and CDR2 is SFDVKD. The CDR3 is CATSDSLAGGTDTQYF. CDR3 DNA: TGTGCCACCAGTGATTCGCTAGCGGGGGGCACAGATACGCAGTATTTT.

In this sample, this clone turned up once. The chain carries TRBV13 and TRBJ1-1; TRBD1 might be the D (5 bases). The CDR3 loop spans 14 amino acids. The germline CDR1 and CDR2 sequences are PRHDT and FYEKMQ (reference sequence). V was pared by 5 bases and J by 6 bases, with 16 bases between. This CDR3 reads CASSTLPRGSEAFF. The CDR3 region has the DNA TGTGCCAGCAGCACCCTTCCACGGGGGTCTGAAGCTTTCTTT.

The chain combines TRBV6-1 with TRBJ1-3; weak D call: TRBD1 (5 bases). The CDR3 loop spans 16 amino acids. Germline V gives CDR1 MNHNS, CDR2 SASEGT. The V end was cut by 2 bases, the J end by 4 bases, with 15 bases between. CDR3: CASSEIGGLGGNTIYF. CDR3 nucleotides: TGTGCCAGCAGTGAAATCGGGGGGTTGGGAGGAAACACCATATATTTT.

The V and J genes are TRBV9 and TRBJ1-4, with D possibly TRBD1 on 6 matching bases. V lost 0 bases and J lost 7, with 13 bases in between. Germline CDR1 reads SGDLS; CDR2 reads YYNGEE. The CDR3 is 15 amino acids. The CDR3 here is CASSVGGGHVEKLFF. Here the CDR3 DNA reads TGTGCCAGCAGCGTAGGTGGGGGGCACGTTGAAAAACTGTTTTTT.

The chain carries TRBV19 and TRBJ1-2; no firm D call. Deletions cut 4 bases from V and 0 bases from J, with 3 bases between. The CDR3 length is 12 residues. Per the germline V gene, CDR1 is LNHDA and CDR2 is SQIVND (reference sequence). CDR3 nucleotides: TGTGCCAGTAGTAACACTAACTATGGCTACACCTTC. It yields the protein CASSNTNYGYTF.

The V call is TRBV15, the J call TRBJ2-7; 9 bases are shared with TRBD1. V trimming: 4 bases; J trimming: 2 bases; junction bases outside the gene matches: 6. Germline V gives CDR1 LNHNV, CDR2 YYDKDF (reference sequence). CDR3 length: 15 amino acids. The DNA for the CDR3 is TGTGCCACCAGCATAACGGGACAGGGAACCTACGAGCAGTACTTC. This codes for CATSITGQGTYEQYF.

The V call is TRBV3-1 (or the pseudogene TRBV3-2), the J call TRBJ2-6; the D gene is possibly TRBD2 (5 bases). The CDR3 contains 16 residues. The V end lost 1 base, the J end lost 0 bases, and 7 bases lay between the germline ends. Germline lookup yields CDR1 LGHDT and CDR2 YNNKEL (reference sequence). As DNA, the CDR3 is TGTGCCAGCAGCCAAGCGGGATACTCTGGGGCCAACGTCCTGACTTTC. Its translation is CASSQAGYSGANVLTF.

This clone was counted only a few times. The V call is TRBV18, the J call TRBJ2-3, with 11 positions matching TRBD2. Looked up from germline, CDR1 is KGHSH and CDR2 is LQKENI. Losses at the gene ends were 3 bases for V and 5 bases for J; bases not matched to a gene: 7. There are 16 residues in the CDR3. Written as DNA, the CDR3 is TGTGCCAGCTCACCCGAGACTAGCGGGGCCCTAGATACGCAGTATTTT. Protein: CASSPETSGALDTQYF.

The chain joins TRBV9 to TRBJ2-5; the D is unclear. The CDR3 consists of 13 residues. Germline CDR1 SGDLS, CDR2 YYNGEE. V lost 3 bases, J lost 4 bases, and 10 bases lay in between. CDR3 amino acids: CASSATSGETQYF. Here the CDR3 DNA reads TGTGCCAGCAGCGCAACTTCCGGAGAGACCCAGTACTTC.

The gene calls are TRBV23-1 and TRBJ2-1, with D perhaps assigned TRBD1 or TRBD2 (5 bases each). TRBV23-1 qualifies as an ORF whose function is uncertain. V lost 2 bases and J 8 bases, leaving 31 bases between the germline ends. The CDR3 has 20 amino acids. DNA for the CDR3: TGCGCCAGCAGTCAACGGGAACCCAAGGTCCGGGGCCCCTGGAACCATGAGCAGTTCTTC. Protein sequence: CASSQREPKVRGPWNHEQFF.

The V call is TRBV11-1, the J call TRBJ2-2; D is unresolved. Trimming left V 1 base short and J 0 bases short, with 9 bases between. CDR3 length: 16 residues. Germline V gene data show CDR1 as SGHAT and CDR2 as FQDESV (reference sequence). CDR3 nucleotides: TGTGCCAGCAGCTTAGGTTTGTCCGCGAACACCGGGGAGCTGTTTTTT. It codes for CASSLGLSANTGELFF.

The chain combines TRBV12-5 with TRBJ2-3; D tentatively fits TRBD1 or TRBD2 (5 bases each). Trimming removed 1 base from V and 4 bases from J, with 18 bases in between. Germline V gene lookup returns CDR1 LGHNT and CDR2 FRNRAP. The CDR3 length is 17 residues. The CDR3 bases are TGTGCTAGTGGTTTGGGACCCACAGGACTTCTCGCAGATACGCAGTATTTT. Its translation: CASGLGPTGLLADTQYF. Combining the CDR3 with reference TRBV12-5 and TRBJ2-3 gives the whole variable domain DARVTQTPRHKVTEMGQEVTMRCQPILGHNTVFWYRQTMMQGLELLAYFRNRAPLDDSGMPKDRFSAEMPDATLATLKIQPSEPRDSAVYFCASGLGPTGLLADTQYFGPGTRLTVL.

The V and J genes are TRBV6-4 and TRBJ1-1; no clear D gene. This CDR3 has 16 amino acids. With 6 bases removed from V and 1 base from J, the gap between germline ends came to 18 bases. Per germline, CDR1 MRHNA and CDR2 SNTAGT. The CDR3 bases are TGTGCCAGCAGGCCGGAACTGCCCCCCTCGAACACTGAAGCTTTCTTT. As protein: CASRPELPPSNTEAFF.

The chain has TRBV4-2 and TRBJ1-1, with 9 bases aligning to TRBD1. CDR3 length: 15 amino acids. Per germline, CDR1 LGHNA and CDR2 YNFKEQ. The V gene end was trimmed by 2 bases and the J gene end by 4 bases; junction bases not matched to a gene: 5. CDR3 region: CASSQLGQGSTEAFF. The DNA for the CDR3 is TGTGCCAGCAGCCAACTGGGACAGGGAAGCACTGAAGCTTTCTTT.

The V call is TRBV7-2, the J call TRBJ2-3, with D unclear. The V and J ends lost 0 bases and 4 bases respectively, with 8 bases between them. This CDR3 is 14 amino acids long. CDR1 is SGHTA and CDR2 is FQGNSA in the germline V gene. The CDR3 DNA sequence: TGTGCCAGCAGCTTAGCGCTGGGTGCAGATACGCAGTATTTT. Residues: CASSLALGADTQYF.

This chain links TRBV11-1 with TRBJ2-2; a possible D gene is TRBD2 (6 bases). Per the germline V gene, CDR1 is SGHAT and CDR2 is FQDESV (reference sequence). This CDR3 has 16 amino acids. V was shortened by 4 bases and J by 5 bases, with 17 bases between the two germline ends. The CDR3 loop is CASSYPGDLGTGELFF. CDR3 DNA: TGTGCCAGCAGCTATCCGGGGGATTTGGGGACCGGGGAGCTGTTTTTT. Full variable domain (outside the CDR3, taken from reference TRBV11-1 and TRBJ2-2): EAEVAQSPRYKITEKSQAVAFWCDPISGHATLYWYRQILGQGPELLVQFQDESVVDDSQLPKDRFSAERLKGVDSTLKIQPAELGDSAMYLCASSYPGDLGTGELFFGEGSRLTVL.

The rearrangement joins TRBV6-5 to TRBJ2-7, with TRBD1 matching 8 bases. V lost 6 bases and J lost 6; bases outside the gene matches: 10. The CDR3 has 14 residues. The germline CDR1 and CDR2 sequences are MNHEY and SVGAGI. The CDR3 reads CASREGQESAEQYF. The CDR3 DNA reads TGTGCCAGCAGAGAGGGACAGGAATCCGCCGAGCAGTACTTC.